Listed below are T cell receptor beta chains from one sample, sequenced in a study of blood T cell repertoires in COVID-19. The assay was immunoSEQ multiplex PCR, and TCRdb's table has in-frame clones only and misses some. The sample contains some 60,000 clones, about 86% of which appear only once. Input material: peripheral blood. The source of these receptors is a man in his 60s with acute or convalescent COVID-19. The CDR3 runs from the conserved cysteine through the conserved F or W. The D gene is left open where the match is weak. A clone size is listed for some rows: how often the clone was seen (once, few, many), or a class if it is expanded.

>once|TRBV19|TRBJ2-1|TRBD2
TGTGCCAGTAGTACTAAACTAGCGGGAGGTTTCAGTGAGCAGTTCTTC
CASSTKLAGGFSEQFF
>once|TRBV11-2|TRBJ2-7|TRBD1
TGTGCCAGCAGCTTGGGACAGGGTGAGGCGGAGCAGTACTTC
CASSLGQGEAEQYF
>.|TRBV10-1|TRBJ2-7|TRBD1
TGCGCCAGCAGTACCGGGACAGGGATCTACGAGCAGTACTTC
CASSTGTGIYEQYF
>.|TRBV6-5|TRBJ1-2|.
TGTGCCAGCAGGGGGGCAGGGCGAAATGGCTACACCTTC
CASRGAGRNGYTF
>few|TRBV7-9|TRBJ1-1|.
TGTGCCAGCAGCCCCGAAGGGGGAAGGAACACTGAAGCTTTCTTT
CASSPEGGRNTEAFF
>.|TRBV5-4|TRBJ2-7|.
TGTGCCATCACCCGGGCAGGGGCGTACGAGCAGTACTTC
CAITRAGAYEQYF
>.|TRBV11-2|TRBJ1-4|TRBD1
TGTGCCAGCAGGGTACAGGGGGCAGGTGAAAAACTGTTTTTT
CASRVQGAGEKLFF
>.|TRBV5-1|TRBJ2-5|TRBD2
TGCGCCAGCACATTGACTAGCGGGTCTCAAGAGACCCAGTACTTC
CASTLTSGSQETQYF
>.|TRBV5-1|TRBJ1-2|TRBD1
TGCGCCAGCAGCTTGGACCGGGACAGGGGCTATGGCTACACCTTC
CASSLDRDRGYGYTF
>once|TRBV7-3|TRBJ2-1|TRBD2
TGTGCCAGCAGCTTACGGGGGGCTAGCGGGTACTACAATGAGCAGTTCTTC
CASSLRGASGYYNEQFF
>.|TRBV4-2|TRBJ2-1|.
TGTGCCAGCAGCCAAGGATTGGGAGCGGCCCTACGGAATGAGCAGTTCTTC
CASSQGLGAALRNEQFF